This T cell receptor beta chain was profiled in a study of identical twins. The CDR3 sequence is 15 residues long. CDR1 and CDR2 (germline): MDHEN, SYDVKM. Deletions cut 6 bases from V and 3 bases from J, with 17 bases between. This clonotype was counted between two and nine times. Its antigen is unidentified. Findings and caveats of the study: Out-of-frame alpha sequences that twins shared showed excess low generation probability. In monozygotic twins, models underestimated the sharing of out-of-frame TCR alpha.

A universal primer binding site was introduced by template switching. The final cDNA contained unique molecular identifiers. TCRdb re-called the 5' RACE reads through MiXCR, storing one row per CDR3 protein. The table shows around 960,000 distinct CDR3 sequences, with around 12% occurring only once. These data also formed part of another study, on yellow fever vaccine responses in identical twins. That study reports: Reportedly, twins showed a vaccine T cell response that looked partly convergent and partly personalized.

This receptor was identified in a woman aged 18-35 years in good health. The rearrangement joins TRBV28 to TRBJ2-5; D is uncertain. Sequencing was carried out using PBMCs. The DNA for the CDR3 is TGTGCCAGCAGCCGTCCGGCAGCCGCTAAAGAGACCCAGTACTTC. This translates into CASSRPAAAKETQYF.